This record concerns one T cell receptor beta chain sequence. Its specificity is unknown. This CDR3 spans 15 amino acids. CDR1 MDHEN and CDR2 SYDVKM come from the germline V gene. J was trimmed by 3 bases and V by 3 bases; bases with no gene match: 3. No neoadjuvant therapy was given to the selected pancreatic ductal adenocarcinoma patients before their surgery. This sample is part of a study of T cells in pancreatic ductal adenocarcinoma. General observations from the study: Tumor samples had fewer productive templates and roughly 7.3-fold fewer unique clonotypes than blood. Tumors hold more CD45RO+ effector T cells, which may bias toward lower diversity. No significant tumor-blood clonality difference; means were about 0.11 and 0.072.

Using immunoSEQ multiplex PCR, the repertoire was profiled, and TCRdb retains in-frame clones only, with some absent. The repertoire holds 4,500 to 5,000 clones, approximately 80% seen once, with 7.5% to 8% in the top ten. The sample taken for sequencing was pancreatic tumor tissue. This clonotype was sampled from a human donor with pancreatic ductal adenocarcinoma. The donor label of this sample is uncertain. This chain links TRBV28 with TRBJ2-1, with 9 bases that match TRBD2. CDR3 residues: CASSFAGGVYNEQFF. CDR3 in DNA: TGTGCCAGCAGTTTTGCGGGGGGGGTCTACAATGAGCAGTTCTTC.